This T cell receptor beta chain was captured in a study of beta chain features in type 1 diabetes. Naive, central memory, regulatory and stem cell-like memory cells within the CD4+ compartment were sorted using CD45RO/CCR7/CD25/CD127/CD95/CD27. General observations from the study: For TCRB rearrangement, an influence of HLA type remained unresolved here. PCR might favor shorter templates, but any such skew would affect patients and controls equally. Researchers report that Type 1 diabetes patients had moderately but significantly shorter TCRB CDR3s across all four CD4+ subsets.

cDNA synthesis used the whole RNA isolate, giving expressed TCRB sequences. Sequenced by immunoSEQ multiplex PCR; TCRdb stores in-frame clones only, minus some. The sample lists 300,000 to 350,000 clones; 8% were seen once. Between the trimmed V and J ends, which lost 5 bases and 9 bases, there was a span of 15 bases. The length of the CDR3 is 13 residues. The V gene's germline CDR1 is SGHRS and CDR2 YFSETQ. This clone was detected only a few times. Its target is not known. This chain links TRBV5-1 with TRBJ2-1; D is possibly TRBD1 (5 bases). Sequenced sample: central memory CD4+ T cells from blood. The receptor comes from a woman aged 18-29 years in good health. CDR3 sequence reads: CASRAGHSGEQFF. The CDR3 coding sequence is TGCGCCAGCAGGGCAGGGCATAGTGGTGAGCAGTTCTTC. Full variable domain (rest looked up from reference TRBV5-1 and TRBJ2-1): KAGVTQTPRYLIKTRGQQVTLSCSPISGHRSVSWYQQTPGQGLQFLFEYFSETQRNKGNFPGRFSGRQFSNSRSEMNVSTLELGDSALYLCASRAGHSGEQFFGPGTRLTVL.